The present T cell receptor (beta chain) was sequenced within a study of T cell repertoires in cytomegalovirus infection. Study at large: A matching HLA type, together with CMV infection, was signaled by public TCR beta signatures.

TCRdb re-derived calls from the reads in MiXCR, one entry per CDR3 protein. The data show about 740,000 distinct CDR3 sequences, with roughly a third seen just once and roughly 2.9% held by the top ten. V was clipped by 5 bases and J by 12 bases, with 25 bases between them. Germline CDR1 is SGHTA and CDR2 is FQGNSA. The CDR3 runs to 15 residues. The chain carries TRBV7-2 and TRBJ1-2; no definite D call. The receptor's source is a human donor in good health (CMV status not recorded). Some clones in this sample may be carry-over from other donors' samples. The sequencing sample was made of PBMCs. The CDR3 DNA sequence: TGTGCCAGCAGCCCCCATCGTTGGCTGGACCGGGGAAACACCTTC. This codes for CASSPHRWLDRGNTF.